This T cell receptor beta chain was obtained from a study of identical twins. General study results and limits: Abundant cord blood beta clonotypes carried fewer insertions; memory repertoires showed none. Among monozygotic twins, out-of-frame TCR alpha sharing exceeded what models predicted.

Each donor was a healthy Caucasian. This clonotype occurred many times. The target antigen is unknown. The CDR3 loop spans 16 amino acids. Germline CDR1 and CDR2: SGHRS and YFSETQ. Germline trimming cut 1 base from V and 3 bases from J; bases unmatched to any gene: 7. A single record per CDR3 protein comes from TCRdb applying MiXCR to the 5' RACE reads. The data contain roughly 250,000 distinct CDR3 sequences, around an eighth of them singletons. The sequenced material came from memory (CD45RO+) T cells sorted from blood. The source of this sequence is a woman under 30 in good health. This chain joins TRBV5-1 and TRBJ2-3, with 8 bases fitting TRBD2. The CDR3 spells CASSLKTGGATDTQYF. CDR3 coding DNA: TGCGCCAGCAGCTTGAAGACCGGGGGGGCTACAGATACGCAGTATTTT.